This paragraph covers one TCR beta chain sequence. This sample was included in a study of response to subunit inactivated influenza vaccine. TCRdb itself ran the RT-PCR reads through MiXCR, one entry per CDR3 protein. The table lists about 480,000 distinct CDR3 sequences, roughly 9.7% of them singletons. The receptor comes from a man aged 45 to 65 who received an inactivated influenza vaccine. Sequencing used PBMCs from blood, obtained 35 to 45 days after vaccination.

CDR3 region: CASSQVLAGSTDTQYF. The CDR3 region has the DNA TGCGCCAGCAGCCAAGTTCTAGCGGGGAGCACAGATACGCAGTATTTT. The genes are TRBV4-1 and TRBJ2-3; 9 bases align to TRBD2. V lost 1 base to trimming and J lost 0 bases; unmatched junction nucleotides: 2. This CDR3 is built from 16 residues. Per the germline V gene, CDR1 is MGHRA and CDR2 is YSYEKL.